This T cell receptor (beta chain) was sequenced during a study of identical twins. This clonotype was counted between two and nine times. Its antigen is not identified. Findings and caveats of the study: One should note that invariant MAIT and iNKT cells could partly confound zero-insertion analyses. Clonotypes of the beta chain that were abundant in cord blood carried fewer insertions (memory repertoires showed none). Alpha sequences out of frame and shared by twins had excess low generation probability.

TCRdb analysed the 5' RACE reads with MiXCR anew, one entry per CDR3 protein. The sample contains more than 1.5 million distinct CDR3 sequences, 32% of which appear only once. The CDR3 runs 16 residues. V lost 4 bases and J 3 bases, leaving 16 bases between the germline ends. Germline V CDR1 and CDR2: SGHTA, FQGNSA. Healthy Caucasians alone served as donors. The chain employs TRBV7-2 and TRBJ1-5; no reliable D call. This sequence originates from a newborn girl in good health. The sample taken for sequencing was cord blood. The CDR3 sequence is CASSSMPGFFNQPQHF. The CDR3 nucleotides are TGTGCCAGCAGCTCTATGCCGGGGTTCTTCAATCAGCCCCAGCATTTT. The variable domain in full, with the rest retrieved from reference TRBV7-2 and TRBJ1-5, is GAGVSQSPSNKVTEKGKDVELRCDPISGHTALYWYRQSLGQGLEFLIYFQGNSAPDKSGLPSDRFSAERTGGSVSTLTIQRTQQEDSAVYLCASSSMPGFFNQPQHFGDGTRLSIL.